This TCR beta chain is from a study of blood T cell repertoires in COVID-19. Germline V gene data show CDR1 as ENHRY and CDR2 as SYGVKD. V was shortened by 2 bases and J by 3 bases, with 13 bases between the two germline ends. This CDR3 is built from 15 residues. TCRdb's copy holds only in-frame clones and misses some; the assay was immunoSEQ multiplex PCR. The repertoire holds about 220,000 clones, with 82% as singletons. The sample comprised PBMCs or T cells enriched from blood (not recorded which). The V and J genes are TRBV10-3 and TRBJ1-1, with D possibly matching TRBD1 (5 bases). This receptor was obtained from a woman aged 55-70 years who had recovered from COVID-19. CDR3 sequence: CAISEGSWGDTEAFF. The DNA of the CDR3 is TGTGCCATCAGTGAGGGGTCGTGGGGGGACACTGAAGCTTTCTTT.